This T cell receptor (beta chain) was found in a study of cytomegalovirus exposure and HLA in healthy donors (dated by TCRdb to 2017 to 2019). For the study in its entirety: According to a later analysis, one platform produced both the roughly 130 validation repertoires and the roughly 640 repertoires of the first cohort. The study was designed to test whether signatures of past pathogen exposure could be identified by cataloging public T cell receptors. In addition to the first cohort of hundreds of subjects, a separate validation cohort of approximately 130 different subjects was used. High-throughput TCR immunosequencing, statistical association of individual TCRs with disease status, and machine learning were combined to predict cytomegalovirus infection status.

V lost 6 bases and J lost 5 bases, and the count of bases not matched to a germline gene is 9. The germline V gene supplies CDR1 MDHEN and CDR2 SYDVKM. Spanning cysteine to phenylalanine, the CDR3 consists of 14 amino acids. Left in the record is the CDR3 DNA by itself, 42 bases read in frame from the first base. A few counts support this clone. What this receptor recognizes is not known. Per-base qualities were not stored, and no clone one base away is much larger. Points the paper makes about the study in general: The authors suggested that the approach could potentially be generalized to other disease states and immunological phenotypes. In both the original and validation cohorts, the classifier was reported to diagnose cytomegalovirus status with high specificity and sensitivity. The validation cohort had no HLA typing available for a later analysis, so co-occurrence within that cohort was assessed over all 120 or so repertoires. In the study, some 160 TCR beta chains were listed as associated with cytomegalovirus. While some public TCRs were present in many individuals, most TCR sequences turned up only very rarely across donors. In a later analysis, TCRs clustered in the first cohort were found to also tend to co-occur in the roughly 130 validation repertoires, with about 94% of cluster scores above 0. A few of the identified cytomegalovirus-associated TCR beta chains were confirmed in vitro to be specific for cytomegalovirus antigens.

Library method: the immunoSEQ multiplex PCR assay. On the authors' methods: A statistical classification framework was built to diagnose cytomegalovirus status from the catalog of TCR beta chain sequences. This immuneACCESS table, as held by TCRdb, lists in-frame sequences with V and J called but not all clones. Of the missing ones, under half trace to an unresolved V gene in checked studies; the others have no known cause. The V and J calls and clone size were taken over from that table, and D and trimming were inferred from the DNA. Recorded for this sample are about 180,000 clones; 85% of them occurred a single time. The ten largest clones represent approximately 16% of the sample. Separate from the approximately 700-subject first cohort, the validation cohort of roughly 120 subjects was the group to which the donors belonged.

The chain links TRBV28 with TRBJ2-5, with 7 bases matching TRBD2. The TCR comes from a man aged 18 to 29 in good health and CMV-seropositive. Material for sequencing was PBMCs. The nucleotides read TGTGCCAGCAGCCCGCTGGGGGGGACTGAGACCCAGTACTTC. This gives the protein CASSPLGGTETQYF.